Following are 30 T cell receptor beta chains from one sample sequenced in a study of molecular identifiers for immune sequencing clone quantification. In TCRdb, the PCR reads were re-called with MiXCR into one record per CDR3 protein. The sample has some 320,000 distinct CDR3 sequences; about a fifth are singletons. What was sequenced was naive CD8+ T cells from blood, with Jurkat cell RNA spiked in. The subset is: FACS-sorted CD8+CD4-CCR7+CD45RA+ naive T cells. All receptors derive from a human donor in good health. Some libraries in this study had Jurkat cell RNA spiked in.

On this clonotype: This likely comes from a read error, as the CDR3 has no conserved phenylalanine or tryptophan at its end. The rearrangement links TRBV11-2 to TRBJ2-1; tentatively, D is TRBD1 or TRBD2 (5 bases each). This CDR3 contains 16 residues. The germline V gene has CDR1 SGHAT and CDR2 FQNNGV. V lost 0 bases to trimming and J lost 3 bases, with 12 bases between them. The CDR3 loop reads CASSLELVGDYNEQFL. Here the CDR3 DNA reads TGTGCCAGCAGCTTAGAATTAGTGGGGGACTACAATGAGCAGTTCCTC.

This clonotype occurred many times. This rearrangement joins TRBV29-1 to TRBJ1-1; 9 bases fit TRBD1. Per the germline V gene, CDR1 is SQVTM and CDR2 is ANQGSEA. This CDR3 is built from 12 residues. J gave up 6 bases and V 1 base, and 0 bases lay outside the gene matches. The CDR3 sequence is CSVEGDRAEAFF. CDR3 nucleotide sequence: TGCAGCGTTGAAGGGGACAGGGCTGAAGCTTTCTTT.

Concerning this clonotype: Just one base apart from a much larger clone, this may be a read error. The chain recombines TRBV4-1 with TRBJ2-1, with D possibly being TRBD2 (6 bases). The CDR3 runs to 14 residues. V lost 4 bases to trimming and J lost 6 bases, with 13 bases between them. Germline V gene lookup returns CDR1 MGHRA and CDR2 YSYEKL. CDR3 sequence: CASSLAENCNEQFF. The CDR3 nucleotides are TGCGCCAGCAGCCTAGCGGAAAACTGCAATGAGCAGTTCTTC.

This clonotype was detected many times. The chain combines TRBV7-6 with TRBJ2-7; tentative D call: TRBD1 (6 bases). CDR1 is SGHVS and CDR2 is FNYEAQ in the germline V gene. The V and J ends lost 3 bases and 6 bases respectively, with 21 bases between them. The CDR3 length is 16 residues. The CDR3, as DNA: TGTGCCAGCAGCTTTGGCCCGGCAGGGGATCGGTCCGAGCAGTACTTC. This encodes CASSFGPAGDRSEQYF.

There are many counts of this clonotype. This chain joins TRBV6-5 and TRBJ2-1; 10 bases are a match to TRBD1. The germline CDR1 and CDR2 sequences are MNHEY and SVGAGI. V trimming: 4 bases; J trimming: 3 bases; junction bases outside the gene matches: 3. This CDR3 comprises 15 residues. Here the CDR3 DNA reads TGTGCCAGCAGTTCCGGGACAGGGGACTACAATGAGCAGTTCTTC. This sequence encodes CASSSGTGDYNEQFF.

This clonotype was picked up many times. The chain carries TRBV29-1 and TRBJ2-3, with D possibly matching TRBD1 (5 bases). Germline V lookup: CDR1 SQVTM, CDR2 ANQGSEA. The V end was cut by 0 bases, the J end by 8 bases, with 15 bases between. The CDR3 extends over 14 amino acids. The CDR3 region is CSVEDLRQYFTQYF. The CDR3, as DNA: TGCAGCGTTGAAGACTTGCGACAGTACTTTACGCAGTATTTT.

In this sample, this clonotype turned up many times. This chain connects TRBV4-3 to TRBJ2-7, with 7 bases aligning to TRBD2. With V trimmed by 3 bases and J by 4 bases, 9 bases remained unmatched. CDR1 and CDR2 from the germline V gene are LGHNA and YSLEER. This CDR3 contains 15 residues. The CDR3 nucleotides are TGCGCCAGCAGCCATGGGTGGAGGGGAGGGTACGAGCAGTACTTC. Encoded protein: CASSHGWRGGYEQYF.

In its sample, this clonotype was seen many times. V usage is TRBV19 and J usage is TRBJ2-2; D perhaps matches TRBD2 (6 bases). The CDR3 is 14 residues long. Per germline, CDR1 LNHDA and CDR2 SQIVND (reference sequence). Trimming pared 3 bases from V and 7 bases from J, leaving 12 bases between. The CDR3 loop is CASSIGTPNGELFF. As DNA, the CDR3 is TGTGCCAGTAGTATCGGGACTCCTAACGGGGAGCTGTTTTTT.

Points on this clonotype: A much more abundant neighbour one base away suggests this may be a read error. CDR3 loop: CAGSYGAGGADTQYF. CDR3 DNA sequence: TGTGCCGGCAGTTACGGAGCGGGGGGGGCAGATACGCAGTATTTT. The chain links TRBV6-6 to TRBJ2-3, with TRBD2 matching over 10 bases. Germline lookup yields CDR1 MNHNY and CDR2 SVGAGI (reference sequence). The CDR3 has 15 amino acids.

This clonotype was seen a handful of times. The rearrangement links TRBV20-1 to TRBJ2-5, with TRBD2 matching 11 bases. With 1 base clipped from V and 2 bases from J, the junction kept 9 bases outside the gene matches. Germline V gene lookup returns CDR1 DFQATT and CDR2 SNEGSKA (reference sequence). There are 17 residues in the CDR3. This CDR3 is CSARGVSGGAGQETQYF. The DNA for the CDR3 is TGCAGTGCTAGAGGAGTTAGCGGGGGGGCTGGTCAAGAGACCCAGTACTTC.

This clonotype was recorded at least ten times. The V call is TRBV5-6, the J call TRBJ2-3; D is perhaps TRBD1 (6 bases). Trimming removed 0 bases at V and 3 bases at J, with 14 bases between. This CDR3 has 16 amino acids. Per germline, CDR1 SGHDT and CDR2 YYEEEE. The CDR3 loop is CASSLETGRLTDTQYF. Written as DNA, the CDR3 is TGTGCCAGCAGCTTGGAAACAGGGCGTTTAACAGATACGCAGTATTTT.

There are a few counts of this clonotype. The V and J genes are TRBV4-3 and TRBJ2-6; D remains unclear. CDR1 is LGHNA, CDR2 YSLEER, per germline. V gave up 1 base and J gave up 1 base, with 11 bases separating them. CDR3 length equals 17 residues. CDR3 sequence: CASSQARFPSGANVLTF. Here the CDR3 DNA reads TGCGCCAGCAGCCAAGCGCGCTTTCCTTCTGGGGCCAACGTCCTGACTTTC.

Turning to this clonotype: Relative to the germline gene, one junction end is altered; a read error may explain this. The chain carries TRBV7-9 and TRBJ2-2; 12 bases fit TRBD2. The CDR3 is made up of 16 amino acids. Per germline, CDR1 SEHNR and CDR2 FQNEAQ (reference sequence). The CDR3 loop is CASSFGLAGNTEELFF. The DNA for the CDR3 is TGTGCCAGCAGCTTTGGACTAGCGGGGAACACCGAGGAGCTGTTTTTT. The entire variable domain, with the rest obtained from reference TRBV7-9 and TRBJ2-2, is as follows: DTGVSQNPRHKITKRGQNVTFRCDPISEHNRLYWYRQTLGQGPEFLTYFQNEAQLEKSRLLSDRFSAERPKGSFSTLEIQRTEQGDSAMYLCASSFGLAGNTEELFFGEGSRLTVL.

In regard to this clonotype: A single base separates this from a much larger clone, so it may be a read error. The chain uses TRBV5-6 and TRBJ2-7; D is possibly TRBD1 or TRBD2 (5 bases each). This CDR3 is built from 14 residues. The V gene's germline CDR1 is SGHDT and CDR2 YYEEEE. CDR3 coding DNA: TGTGCCAGCAGCTTCATGGGGAACCGGGACGAGAAGTACTTC. It encodes CASSFMGNRDEKYF.

This clonotype was detected many times. The rearrangement joins TRBV29-1 to TRBJ1-2; possible D gene TRBD1, 5 bases. CDR1 SQVTM and CDR2 ANQGSEA come from the germline V gene. Between the trimmed V and J ends, which lost 7 bases and 3 bases, there was a span of 15 bases. The CDR3 runs to 13 residues. DNA of the CDR3: TGCAGCGCTGAGGCAGGGATGTACTATGGCTACACCTTC. The encoded protein is CSAEAGMYYGYTF. Combining the CDR3 with reference TRBV29-1 and TRBJ1-2 gives the whole variable domain SAVISQKPSRDICQRGTSLTIQCQVDSQVTMMFWYRQQPGQSLTLIATANQGSEATYESGFVIDKFPISRPNLTFSTLTVSNMSPEDSSIYLCSAEAGMYYGYTFGSGTRLTVV.

This clonotype was counted many times. The chain has TRBV6-5 and TRBJ1-2, with 10 bases identical to TRBD1. After removal of 7 bases from V and 6 bases from J, the junction contained 8 bases not matched to a gene. There are 14 residues in the CDR3. Germline V gene sequence: CDR1 MNHEY, CDR2 SVGAGI. The CDR3 sequence: CASNDRGRVDGYTF. The CDR3 DNA reads TGTGCCAGCAATGACAGGGGGCGCGTCGATGGCTACACCTTC.

This clonotype showed up many times. The chain employs TRBV28 and TRBJ1-5, with D hard to call. The germline gives CDR1 MDHEN, CDR2 SYDVKM. The CDR3 runs to 15 residues. V was clipped by 4 bases and J by 1 base, with 11 bases between them. This CDR3 reads CASSWGGVSNQPQHF. CDR3 DNA: TGTGCCAGCAGTTGGGGAGGAGTAAGCAATCAGCCCCAGCATTTT.

This clonotype was detected only once. Possible read error: a much larger clone is one base away. The chain's CDR3 is CANSEGGTGALGYTF. The CDR3 coding sequence is TGTGCCAACAGTGAAGGAGGGACAGGGGCTTTGGGCTACACCTTC. This sequence joins TRBV2 and TRBJ1-2; 10 bases are shared with TRBD1. The germline gives CDR1 SNHLY, CDR2 FYNNEI. This CDR3 is built from 15 residues.

In regard to this clonotype: At one end the junction does not follow the germline gene, possibly because of a read error. The genes are TRBV12-3 or TRBV12-4 and TRBJ1-1; D not certain. The CDR3 runs 11 residues. In nucleotides, the CDR3 is TGTACCAGCAGGTGGGGCACTGAAGCTTTCTTT. This codes for CTSRWGTEAFF.

This clonotype has ten or more counts. The V gene is TRBV6-6, the J gene TRBJ2-3; 7 nucleotides agree with TRBD2. Germline V gene sequence: CDR1 MNHNY, CDR2 SVGAGI (reference sequence). V gave up 4 bases and J gave up 2 bases; unmatched junction bases: 9. The CDR3 is 16 residues long. Here the CDR3 DNA reads TGTGCCAGCAGTTCGAGCGGGATGGCTAACACAGATACGCAGTATTTT. It encodes CASSSSGMANTDTQYF.

The genes are TRBV30 and TRBJ1-1; tentative D call: TRBD1 (5 bases). The germline gives CDR1 GTSNPN, CDR2 SVGIG (reference sequence). Between the trimmed V and J ends, which lost 5 bases and 2 bases, there was a span of 12 bases. The CDR3 runs 13 residues. CDR3 sequence (DNA): TGTGCCTGGGACAGAGTCTTAAACACTGAAGCTTTCTTT. It codes for CAWDRVLNTEAFF.

Worth noting for this clonotype: A much larger clone sits a single nucleotide away, making a read error possible. The chain couples TRBV4-1 to TRBJ2-1; 15 bases fit TRBD2. Germline assignment: CDR1 MGHRA and CDR2 YSYEKL. The CDR3 consists of 16 residues. The V and J ends lost 1 base and 9 bases, in that order; junction bases with no gene match: 4. Here the CDR3 reads CASSQGGLAGGPEQFF. CDR3 DNA sequence: TGCGCCAGCAGCCAAGGCGGACTAGCGGGGGGGCCTGAGCAGTTCTTC.

This clonotype was counted ten times or more. The CDR3 region has the DNA TGTGCCAGCAGTCCGCGCAGGGAGACCCAGTACTTC. Translated: CASSPRRETQYF. The V call is TRBV28, the J call TRBJ2-5; D unclear. The CDR3 has 12 amino acids. Per the germline V gene, CDR1 is MDHEN and CDR2 is SYDVKM. Trimming took 5 bases from V and 5 from J, leaving 9 bases between them.

This clonotype was detected ten times or more. The chain carries TRBV7-8 and TRBJ1-6, with D possibly matching TRBD1 (5 bases). Looked up from germline, CDR1 is SGHVS and CDR2 is FQNEAQ. V was trimmed by 6 bases and J by 5 bases, leaving 14 bases between them. The CDR3 loop spans 15 amino acids. CDR3 loop: CASSSSQDNNSPLHF. CDR3 nucleotides: TGTGCCAGCAGTTCGAGCCAGGACAATAATTCACCCCTCCACTTT.

This clonotype was detected ten times or more. This chain links TRBV13 with TRBJ1-2; the match to TRBD1 covers 9 bases. The V and J ends lost 2 bases and 1 base, in that order; junction bases with no gene match: 5. The germline CDR1 and CDR2 sequences are PRHDT and FYEKMQ (reference sequence). The CDR3 runs to 16 residues. CDR3 region: CASSLIRTGDNYGYTF. The CDR3 nucleotides are TGTGCCAGCAGCTTAATCCGGACAGGGGATAACTATGGCTACACCTTC.

This clonotype was seen only a few times. This chain joins TRBV28 and TRBJ2-1, with TRBD2 identical over 9 bases. V trimming: 5 bases; J trimming: 8 bases; junction bases outside the gene matches: 19. The CDR3 totals 18 residues. Germline values: CDR1 MDHEN, CDR2 SYDVKM. The CDR3 sequence is CASSLARRTGTSLDEQFF. CDR3 bases: TGTGCCAGCAGTCTCGCGAGACGTACCGGGACTAGCCTGGATGAGCAGTTCTTC.

This clonotype was seen only once. A much more abundant neighbour one base away suggests this may be a read error. This rearrangement joins TRBV7-2 to TRBJ2-5, with 8 bases aligning to TRBD1. CDR3 length: 16 residues. Germline V lookup: CDR1 SGHTA, CDR2 FQGNSA. V lost 5 bases and J lost 5; bases outside the gene matches: 13. The CDR3 nucleotides read TGTGCCAGCAGCCCCGACAGGGGCGGATATTCGGAGACCCAGTACTTC. Protein product: CASSPDRGGYSETQYF.

This clonotype was found many times. V and J are TRBV28 and TRBJ2-4; the D is unclear. V was pared by 5 bases and J by 3 bases, with 11 bases between. The CDR3 runs 14 residues. CDR1 is MDHEN, CDR2 SYDVKM, per germline. This CDR3 is CASSPDVGKNIQYF. CDR3 DNA: TGTGCCAGCAGTCCAGATGTCGGCAAAAACATTCAGTACTTC. Full variable domain (remainder filled in from reference TRBV28 and TRBJ2-4): DVKVTQSSRYLVKRTGEKVFLECVQDMDHENMFWYRQDPGLGLRLIYFSYDVKMKEKGDIPEGYSVSREKKERFSLILESASTNQTSMYLCASSPDVGKNIQYFGAGTRLSVL.

This clonotype was counted ten times or more. The chain recombines TRBV5-6 with TRBJ2-4, with TRBD1 as a possible D gene (5 bases). Trimming took off 5 bases at V and 8 bases at J, with 20 bases between the two ends. The CDR3 runs 15 residues. Germline loops: CDR1 SGHDT, CDR2 YYEEEE. The CDR3 coding sequence is TGTGCCAGCAGGAGCTGGGGCGCTTGGGTAGACATTCAGTACTTC. Translated: CASRSWGAWVDIQYF.

At least ten counts were recorded for this clonotype. The chain is built from TRBV5-4 and TRBJ2-7; 7 bases are shared with TRBD1. The germline CDR1 and CDR2 sequences are SGHNT and YYREEE (reference sequence). The V gene end was trimmed by 4 bases and the J gene end by 3 bases; junction bases not matched to a gene: 7. The CDR3 is made up of 14 amino acids. CDR3: CASSLWTGGYEQYF. In nucleotides, the CDR3 is TGTGCCAGCAGCCTATGGACAGGCGGCTACGAGCAGTACTTC.